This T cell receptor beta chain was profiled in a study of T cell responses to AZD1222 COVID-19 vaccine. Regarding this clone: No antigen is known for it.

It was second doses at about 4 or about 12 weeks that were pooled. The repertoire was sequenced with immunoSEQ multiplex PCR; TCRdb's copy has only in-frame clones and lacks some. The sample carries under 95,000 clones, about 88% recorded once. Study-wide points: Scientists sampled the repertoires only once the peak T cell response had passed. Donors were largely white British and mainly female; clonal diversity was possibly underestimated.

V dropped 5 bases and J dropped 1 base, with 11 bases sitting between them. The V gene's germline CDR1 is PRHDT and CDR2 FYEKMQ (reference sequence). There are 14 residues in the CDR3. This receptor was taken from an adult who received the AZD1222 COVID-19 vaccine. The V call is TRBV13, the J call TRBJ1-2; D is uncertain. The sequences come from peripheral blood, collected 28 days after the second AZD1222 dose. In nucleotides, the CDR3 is TGTGCCAGCAGCCGATGGCGTTTTAACTATGGCTACACCTTC. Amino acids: CASSRWRFNYGYTF.